A single sample gave rise to the 24 T cell receptor beta chains below, sequenced in a study of CD8 T cells in Susac syndrome. An amount of RNA that ranged from roughly 0.45 to 1 ug was reverse transcribed with random hexamers. TCRdb passed the immunoSEQ multiplex PCR reads through MiXCR, listing each CDR3 protein once. The data hold approximately 70,000 distinct CDR3 sequences, with around 93% observed a single time. Source material: CD8+ T cells from PBMCs. All receptors derive from a human donor in good health.

J is TRBJ2-5 and V is TRBV7-3; D call uncertain. Germline V gene sequence: CDR1 SGHTA, CDR2 FQGTGA. Trimming left V 0 bases short and J 10 bases short, with 15 bases between. CDR3 length: 14 residues. The CDR3 loop is CASSLTKKDPSQYF. Written as DNA, the CDR3 is TGTGCCAGCAGCTTAACAAAAAAGGACCCCAGCCAGTACTTC.

V and J are TRBV29-1 and TRBJ2-5, with 9 bases fitting TRBD1. The germline gives CDR1 SQVTM, CDR2 ANQGSEA. The CDR3 consists of 13 residues. With 8 bases clipped from V and 4 bases from J, the junction kept 8 bases outside the gene matches. Here the CDR3 reads CSITGGAGETQYF. In DNA, the CDR3 is TGCAGCATAACAGGGGGCGCGGGAGAGACCCAGTACTTC.

The chain recombines TRBV18 with TRBJ1-2; 12 bases fit TRBD1. The ends lost 2 bases at V and 7 bases at J; junction bases unmatched: 8. The CDR3 runs to 16 residues. CDR1 and CDR2 (germline): KGHSH, LQKENI. The CDR3 coding sequence is TGTGCCAGCTCACCAGATTGGGACAGGGGGCTTTTTGGCTACACCTTC. It translates to CASSPDWDRGLFGYTF.

The chain joins TRBV13 to TRBJ1-1, with D possibly being TRBD1 (6 bases). This CDR3 region has 13 residues. The V and J ends lost 3 bases and 6 bases respectively, with 11 bases between them. The germline gives CDR1 PRHDT, CDR2 FYEKMQ (reference sequence). The CDR3 nucleotides are TGTGCCAGCAGCTTTCCAGGGGATTCTGAAGCTTTCTTT. This translates into CASSFPGDSEAFF.

V gene TRBV14 combines with J gene TRBJ2-7; the D gene could be TRBD1 or TRBD2 (5 bases each). The germline V gene encodes CDR1 SGHDN and CDR2 FVKESK. This CDR3 comprises 13 residues. V was pared by 4 bases and J by 5 bases, with 12 bases between. The DNA of the CDR3 is TGTGCCAGCAGCCTCATCCCGGGGCACGAGCAGTACGTC. It yields the protein CASSLIPGHEQYV.

The chain couples TRBV7-9 to TRBJ2-7; D is unresolved. Germline loops: CDR1 SEHNR, CDR2 FQNEAQ (reference sequence). This CDR3 spans 13 amino acids. With 6 bases removed from V and 7 bases from J, the gap between germline ends came to 16 bases. The DNA of the CDR3 is TGTGCCAGCAGGCGCGACCCAGATGAAGAGCAGTACTTC. It codes for CASRRDPDEEQYF.

The V and J genes are TRBV12-3 or TRBV12-4 and TRBJ1-4; 7 positions match TRBD1. Trimming removed 4 bases from V and 5 bases from J; junction bases left unmatched: 10. This CDR3 contains 16 residues. The CDR3 nucleotides read TGTGCCAGCAGTTGGAGGGGGCCTGGGTTGAATGAAAAACTGTTTTTT. It codes for CASSWRGPGLNEKLFF.

This chain connects TRBV28 to TRBJ2-5; TRBD2 agrees at 8 bases. J lost 5 bases, V lost 5 bases, and 10 bases had no gene match. Germline V gene lookup returns CDR1 MDHEN and CDR2 SYDVKM. The CDR3 is 15 amino acids. The CDR3 region has the DNA TGTGCCAGCAGTACGGGACTAGAGTTTGGTGAGACCCAGTACTTC. Protein sequence: CASSTGLEFGETQYF.

In its sample, this clonotype was seen once. The rearrangement joins TRBV7-9 to TRBJ2-3, with D possibly TRBD2 on 5 matching bases. Germline V gives CDR1 SEHNR, CDR2 FQNEAQ (reference sequence). V was shortened by 2 bases and J by 3 bases, with 15 bases between the two germline ends. The CDR3 has 16 amino acids. CDR3 nucleotide sequence: TGTGCCAGCAGCTTATTTCGGTCTAGCCCAACAGATACGCAGTATTTT. Residues: CASSLFRSSPTDTQYF.

J is TRBJ2-1 and V is TRBV4-1; perhaps TRBD2 as D (6 bases). This CDR3 has 14 residues. Trimming shortened V by 7 bases and J by 8 bases, and 18 bases separated the two germline ends. Germline V CDR1 and CDR2: MGHRA, YSYEKL. CDR3 amino acids: CASTTVGGTDEQFF. Written as DNA, the CDR3 is TGCGCCAGCACCACAGTAGGAGGGACCGATGAGCAGTTCTTC.

This clonotype was seen once. The rearrangement links TRBV4-1 to TRBJ2-5; 9 bases are a match to TRBD2. CDR1 is MGHRA, CDR2 YSYEKL, per germline. Trimming at V came to 1 base and at J to 1 base, leaving 7 bases not matched to a gene. CDR3 size: 17 residues. Here the CDR3 DNA reads TGCGCCAGCAGCCAAGCCACCCTAGCGGGGCCCCAAGAGACCCAGTACTTC. It is translated as CASSQATLAGPQETQYF.

This sequence joins TRBV28 and TRBJ2-3; TRBD1 is a possible D gene (6 bases). CDR1 MDHEN and CDR2 SYDVKM come from the germline V gene. The CDR3 contains 15 residues. V was trimmed by 0 bases and J by 5 bases, leaving 12 bases between them. CDR3 in amino acids: CASSLWWDKVDTQYF. For the CDR3, the DNA is TGTGCCAGCAGTTTATGGTGGGACAAAGTAGATACGCAGTATTTT.

V is TRBV6-4 and J is TRBJ1-6; 10 positions agree with TRBD1. The CDR3 is made up of 17 amino acids. Germline CDR1 MRHNA, CDR2 SNTAGT. Trimming took 4 bases from V and 7 from J; bases not matched to a gene: 10. The DNA for the CDR3 is TGTGCCAGCAGTGGTGGGGACAGGGGTAGAGACAATTCACCCCTCCACTTT. Protein sequence: CASSGGDRGRDNSPLHF.

This chain joins TRBV7-6 and TRBJ2-5; 9 bases are shared with TRBD1. CDR3 length: 14 amino acids. V lost 5 bases to trimming and J lost 2 bases; unmatched junction nucleotides: 3. Looked up from germline, CDR1 is SGHVS and CDR2 is FNYEAQ. CDR3 DNA sequence: TGTGCCAGCAGCGCCGGACAGGGGCAAGAGACCCAGTACTTC. This gives the protein CASSAGQGQETQYF.

The chain carries TRBV29-1 and TRBJ1-1; D gene unclear. CDR3 size: 12 residues. Germline V CDR1 and CDR2: SQVTM, ANQGSEA. Trimming left V 5 bases short and J 6 bases short, with 13 bases between. The CDR3 region has the DNA TGCAGCGTTCCCGGACCGTATCCTGAAGCTTTCTTT. Translating gives CSVPGPYPEAFF.

The gene calls are TRBV19 and TRBJ2-6; D remains ambiguous. The V end was cut by 3 bases, the J end by 0 bases, with 12 bases between. Per germline, CDR1 LNHDA and CDR2 SQIVND (reference sequence). This CDR3 is built from 17 residues. CDR3 amino acids: CASSMVQPYSGANVLTF. CDR3 DNA: TGTGCCAGTAGTATGGTACAGCCTTACTCTGGGGCCAACGTCCTGACTTTC.

The V gene is TRBV28, the J gene TRBJ1-5; D uncertain. Germline V lookup: CDR1 MDHEN, CDR2 SYDVKM. With 5 bases removed from V and 2 bases from J, the gap between germline ends came to 13 bases. The CDR3 totals 15 residues. DNA for the CDR3: TGTGCCAGCAGTCTACCACGGGAAGGCAATCAGCCCCAGCATTTT. It encodes CASSLPREGNQPQHF.

The DNA for the CDR3 is TGCGCCAGCAGTCACTCGATACCCATTGGAGGTCAGCCCCAGCATTTT. Translation: CASSHSIPIGGQPQHF. The rearrangement joins TRBV23-1 to TRBJ1-5; the D is unclear. TRBV23-1 is identified as an open reading frame with a role that is uncertain. The CDR3 totals 16 residues. V dropped 3 bases and J dropped 6 bases, with 18 bases sitting between them.

This chain uses TRBV10-3 with TRBJ2-7; D gene uncertain. The CDR3 is 12 amino acids. CDR1 ENHRY and CDR2 SYGVKD come from the germline V gene. The ends were cut back, 1 base at V and 5 bases at J, with 6 bases in the middle. This CDR3 reads CAISEFGNEQYV. The CDR3 nucleotides read TGTGCCATCAGTGAGTTCGGCAACGAGCAGTACGTC.

The chain combines TRBV6-5 with TRBJ1-2, with no clear D. V shed 0 bases and J shed 3 bases, with 14 bases lying between them. Germline CDR1 MNHEY, CDR2 SVGAGI. The CDR3 consists of 16 residues. The CDR3 spells CASSYSTGRIDYGYTF. CDR3 nucleotides: TGTGCCAGCAGTTACTCGACGGGCAGGATAGACTATGGCTACACCTTC.

About this clonotype: The limits of the CDR3 on the DNA are not certain, so only TCRdb's listed CDR3 is given. The chain couples TRBV25-1 to TRBJ2-1; TRBD2, the table's D call, was not compared with the DNA. Looked up from germline, CDR1 is MGHDK and CDR2 is SYGVNS. The CDR3 sequence runs 16 residues, both termini included. CDR3: CASSDVAGGSYNEQLF.

V is TRBV29-1 and J is TRBJ1-2; 8 bases align to TRBD1. This CDR3 has 13 amino acids. Germline trimming cut 6 bases from V and 4 bases from J; bases unmatched to any gene: 7. CDR1 and CDR2 from the germline V gene are SQVTM and ANQGSEA. Here the CDR3 reads CSVFTGTGYGYTF. CDR3 sequence (DNA): TGCAGCGTATTCACCGGGACAGGCTATGGCTACACCTTC. The complete variable domain, with remaining parts taken from reference TRBV29-1 and TRBJ1-2, reads SAVISQKPSRDICQRGTSLTIQCQVDSQVTMMFWYRQQPGQSLTLIATANQGSEATYESGFVIDKFPISRPNLTFSTLTVSNMSPEDSSIYLCSVFTGTGYGYTFGSGTRLTVV.

The rearrangement joins TRBV4-3 to TRBJ2-4; 11 positions agree with TRBD1. The length of the CDR3 is 17 residues. V was pared by 0 bases and J by 4 bases, with 5 bases of the junction left unmatched. Germline loops: CDR1 LGHNA, CDR2 YSLEER. CDR3 nucleotides: TGCGCCAGCAGCCAAGATCTGGGGACAGGGGGGAAAAACATTCAGTACTTC. It yields the protein CASSQDLGTGGKNIQYF.

Regarding this clonotype: A junction end diverges from the germline sequence, so it may reflect a read error. The gene calls are TRBV7-7 and TRBJ2-5, with 12 bases identical to TRBD2. CDR3 length: 18 residues. Germline loops: CDR1 SSHAT, CDR2 FNYEAQ (reference sequence). The CDR3 DNA is TGTGCTAGCAGCCCGGGCCCCCGACTAGCGGGGGACCCGGAGACCCAGTACTTC. Translation: CASSPGPRLAGDPETQYF.